This T cell receptor (beta chain) was identified in a study of cytomegalovirus exposure and HLA in healthy donors. Findings of the study overall: For most TCR beta V segments, an earlier analysis put the productive rate at about 87% or about 30% of the time.

With regard to this clone: No antigen is known for it.

The PCR contained 60 Vbeta and 13 Jbeta primers. Assay used: immunoSEQ multiplex PCR; TCRdb lists only in-frame clones, some missing. This sample has roughly 160,000 clones, with 80% found just once. The CDR3 contains 17 residues. Germline V gene sequence: CDR1 SGHRS, CDR2 YFSETQ. V was clipped by 4 bases and J by 6 bases; unmatched bases: 13. The chain uses TRBV5-1 and TRBJ2-1; 10 positions match TRBD2. The sequencing sample was made of PBMCs. The receptor was derived from a man in his thirties or forties in good health and CMV-seronegative. CDR3: CASSAAPPSGGANEQFF. The CDR3 nucleotides read TGCGCCAGCAGCGCCGCACCTCCAAGCGGGGGGGCCAATGAGCAGTTCTTC.